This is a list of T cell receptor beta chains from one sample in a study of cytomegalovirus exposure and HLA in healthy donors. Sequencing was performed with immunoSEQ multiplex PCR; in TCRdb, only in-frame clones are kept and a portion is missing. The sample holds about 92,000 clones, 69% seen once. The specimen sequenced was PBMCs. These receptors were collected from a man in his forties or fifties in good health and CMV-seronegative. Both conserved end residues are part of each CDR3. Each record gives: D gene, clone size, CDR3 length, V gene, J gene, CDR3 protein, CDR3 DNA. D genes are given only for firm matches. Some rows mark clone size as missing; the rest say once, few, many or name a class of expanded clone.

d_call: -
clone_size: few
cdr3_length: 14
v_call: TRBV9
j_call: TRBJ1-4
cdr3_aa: CASSAHQGREKLFF
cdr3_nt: TGTGCCAGCAGCGCGCACCAGGGCCGGGAAAAACTGTTTTTT

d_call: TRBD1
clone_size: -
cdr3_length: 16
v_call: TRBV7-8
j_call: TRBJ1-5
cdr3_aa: CASSLEIGGTGQPQHF
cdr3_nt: TGTGCCAGCAGCTTAGAGATAGGGGGCACGGGACAGCCCCAGCATTTT

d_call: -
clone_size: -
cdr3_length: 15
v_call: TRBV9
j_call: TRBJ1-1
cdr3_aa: CASSVAGRGGTEAFF
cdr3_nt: TGTGCCAGCAGCGTAGCGGGGCGGGGAGGGACTGAAGCTTTCTTT

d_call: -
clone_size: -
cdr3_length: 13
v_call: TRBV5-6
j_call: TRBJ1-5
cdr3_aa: CASSGQFGQPQHF
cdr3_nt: TGTGCCAGCAGTGGACAGTTCGGTCAGCCCCAGCATTTT

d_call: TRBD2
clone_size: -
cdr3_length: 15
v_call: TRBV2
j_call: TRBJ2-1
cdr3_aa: CASSDGSGGYNEQFF
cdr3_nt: TGTGCCAGCAGTGACGGTAGCGGGGGCTACAATGAGCAGTTCTTC

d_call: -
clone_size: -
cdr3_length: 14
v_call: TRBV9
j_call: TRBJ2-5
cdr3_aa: CASSVDSNKRTQYF
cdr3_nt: TGTGCCAGCAGCGTAGACTCAAATAAACGAACCCAGTACTTC

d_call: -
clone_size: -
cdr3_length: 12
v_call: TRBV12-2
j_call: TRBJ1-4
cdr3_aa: CACEATNEKLFF
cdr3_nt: TGTGCATGCGAGGCAACTAATGAAAAACTGTTTTTT

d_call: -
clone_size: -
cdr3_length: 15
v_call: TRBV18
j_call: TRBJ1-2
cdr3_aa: CASSPGIQDNYGYTF
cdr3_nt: TGTGCCAGCTCACCCGGGATCCAAGATAACTATGGCTACACCTTC

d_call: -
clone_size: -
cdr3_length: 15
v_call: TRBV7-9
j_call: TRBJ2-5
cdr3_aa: CASSPGLGFQETQYF
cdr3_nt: TGTGCCAGCAGCCCGGGATTGGGGTTCCAAGAGACCCAGTACTTC

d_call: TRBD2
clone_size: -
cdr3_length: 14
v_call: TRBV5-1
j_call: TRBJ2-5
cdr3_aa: CASSPTSGGETQYF
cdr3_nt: TGCGCCAGCAGCCCGACTAGCGGGGGAGAGACCCAGTACTTC

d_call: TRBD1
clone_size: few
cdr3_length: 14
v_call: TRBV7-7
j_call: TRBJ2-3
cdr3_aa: CASSQDRATDTQYF
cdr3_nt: TGTGCTAGCAGCCAGGACAGGGCCACAGATACGCAGTATTTT

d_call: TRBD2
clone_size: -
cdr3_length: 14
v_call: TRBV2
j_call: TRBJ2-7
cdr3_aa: CASSEGDYINEQYF
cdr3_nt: TGTGCCAGCAGTGAAGGGGACTACATCAACGAGCAGTACTTC

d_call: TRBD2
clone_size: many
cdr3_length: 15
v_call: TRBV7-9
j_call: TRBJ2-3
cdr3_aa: CASEKAGLYTDTQYF
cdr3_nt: TGTGCCAGCGAGAAAGCGGGGCTATACACAGATACGCAGTATTTT

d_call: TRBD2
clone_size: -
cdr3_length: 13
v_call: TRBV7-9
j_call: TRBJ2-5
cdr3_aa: CASRRGGRETQYF
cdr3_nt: TGTGCCAGTCGTCGCGGGGGGAGAGAGACCCAGTACTTC

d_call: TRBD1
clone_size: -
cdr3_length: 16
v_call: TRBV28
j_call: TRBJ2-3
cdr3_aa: CASSLTPGQGLDTQYF
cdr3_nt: TGTGCCAGCAGTTTAACACCGGGACAGGGGTTAGATACGCAGTATTTT

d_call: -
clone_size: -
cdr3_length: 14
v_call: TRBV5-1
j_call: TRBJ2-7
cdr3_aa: CASSLAASAYEQYF
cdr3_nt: TGCGCCAGCAGCTTGGCCGCGTCGGCCTACGAGCAGTACTTC

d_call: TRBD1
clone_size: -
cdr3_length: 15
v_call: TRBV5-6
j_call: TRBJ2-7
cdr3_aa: CASSLWTGGAYEQYF
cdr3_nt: TGTGCCAGCAGCTTATGGACAGGGGGGGCCTACGAGCAGTACTTC

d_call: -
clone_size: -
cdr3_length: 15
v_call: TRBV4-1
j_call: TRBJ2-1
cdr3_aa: CASSQEGQGLREQFF
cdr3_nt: TGCGCCAGCAGCCAAGAGGGCCAGGGTCTCCGTGAGCAGTTCTTC

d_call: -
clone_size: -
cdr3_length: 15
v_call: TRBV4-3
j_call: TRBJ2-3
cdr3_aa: CASSQSRDLGDTQYF
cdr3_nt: TGCGCCAGCAGCCAAAGCCGGGACTTGGGGGATACGCAGTATTTT

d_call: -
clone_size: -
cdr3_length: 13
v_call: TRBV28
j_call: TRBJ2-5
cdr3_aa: CASIPGGEETQYF
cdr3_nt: TGTGCCAGCATCCCAGGTGGGGAGGAGACCCAGTACTTC

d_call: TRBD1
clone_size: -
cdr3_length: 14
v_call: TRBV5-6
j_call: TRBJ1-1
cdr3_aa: CASSWDSRGTEAFF
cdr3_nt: TGTGCCAGCAGCTGGGACAGCCGGGGCACTGAAGCTTTCTTT

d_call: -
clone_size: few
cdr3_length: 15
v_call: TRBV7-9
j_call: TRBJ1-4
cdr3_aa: CASSLATGFNEKLFF
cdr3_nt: TGTGCCAGCAGCTTAGCGACAGGTTTTAATGAAAAACTGTTTTTT

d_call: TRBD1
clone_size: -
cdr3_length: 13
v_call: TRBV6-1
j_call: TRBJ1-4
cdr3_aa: CASRGQGGEKLFF
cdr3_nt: TGTGCCAGCAGGGGACAGGGGGGTGAAAAACTGTTTTTT

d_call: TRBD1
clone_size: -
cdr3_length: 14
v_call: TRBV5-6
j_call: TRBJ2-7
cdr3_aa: CASSRTGSSYEQYF
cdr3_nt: TGTGCCAGCAGCCGGACAGGCAGCTCCTACGAGCAGTACTTC

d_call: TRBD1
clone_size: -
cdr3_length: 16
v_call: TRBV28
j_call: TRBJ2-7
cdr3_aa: CASSLDWTGGFYEQYF
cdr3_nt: TGTGCCAGCAGTTTAGATTGGACAGGGGGCTTCTACGAGCAGTACTTC

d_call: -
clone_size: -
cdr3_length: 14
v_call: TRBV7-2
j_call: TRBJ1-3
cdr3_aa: CASSLQGSGNTIYF
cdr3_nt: TGTGCCAGCAGCTTACAGGGCTCTGGAAACACCATATATTTT

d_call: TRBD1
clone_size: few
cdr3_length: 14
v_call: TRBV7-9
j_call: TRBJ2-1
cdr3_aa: CASSPFGTVNEQFF
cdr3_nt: TGTGCCAGCAGCCCATTCGGGACAGTCAATGAGCAGTTCTTC

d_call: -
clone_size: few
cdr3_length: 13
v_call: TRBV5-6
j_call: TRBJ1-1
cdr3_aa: CASSLRGGKSAFF
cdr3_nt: TGTGCCAGCAGCTTGCGGGGCGGGAAGTCGGCTTTCTTT

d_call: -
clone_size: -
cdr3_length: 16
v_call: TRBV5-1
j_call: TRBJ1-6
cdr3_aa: CASSLRGSSYNSPLHF
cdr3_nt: TGCGCCAGCAGCTTACGGGGGAGCTCCTATAATTCACCCCTCCACTTT

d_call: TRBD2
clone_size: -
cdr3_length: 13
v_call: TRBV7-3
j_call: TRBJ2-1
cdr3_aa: CASRPTSGTEQFF
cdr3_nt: TGTGCCAGCAGACCGACTAGCGGGACTGAGCAGTTCTTC

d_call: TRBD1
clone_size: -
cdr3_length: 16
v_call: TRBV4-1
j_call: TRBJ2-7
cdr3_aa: CASSQVGSGGGYEQYF
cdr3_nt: TGCGCCAGCAGCCAAGTAGGGTCAGGGGGCGGTTACGAGCAGTACTTC

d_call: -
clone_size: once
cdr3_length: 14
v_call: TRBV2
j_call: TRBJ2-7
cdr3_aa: CASSARYRDYEQYF
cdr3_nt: TGTGCCAGCAGTGCACGGTACAGGGACTACGAGCAGTACTTC

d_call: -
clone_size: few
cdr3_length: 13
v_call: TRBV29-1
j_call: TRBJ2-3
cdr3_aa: CSVEGTPPDTQYF
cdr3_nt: TGCAGCGTTGAAGGTACTCCCCCAGATACGCAGTATTTT

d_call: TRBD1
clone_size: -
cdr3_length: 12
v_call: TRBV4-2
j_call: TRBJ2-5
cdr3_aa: CASSRDRGTQYF
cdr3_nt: TGTGCCAGCAGCCGAGACAGGGGGACCCAGTACTTC

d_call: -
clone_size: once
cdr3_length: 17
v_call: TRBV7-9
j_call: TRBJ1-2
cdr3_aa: CASSLSGRATFNYGYTF
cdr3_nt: TGTGCCAGCAGCTTATCGGGCAGGGCTACATTTAACTATGGCTACACCTTC

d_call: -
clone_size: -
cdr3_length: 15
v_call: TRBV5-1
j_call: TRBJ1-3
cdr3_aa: CASSFTSGSGNTIYF
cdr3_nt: TGCGCCAGCAGCTTTACAAGTGGCTCTGGAAACACCATATATTTT

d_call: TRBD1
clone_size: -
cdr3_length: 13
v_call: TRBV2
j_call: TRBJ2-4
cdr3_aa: CASRRDREDIQYF
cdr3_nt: TGTGCCAGCAGGAGGGACAGGGAGGACATTCAGTACTTC

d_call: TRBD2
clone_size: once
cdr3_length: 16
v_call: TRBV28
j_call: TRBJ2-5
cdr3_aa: CASSSPTSGGAETQYF
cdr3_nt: TGTGCCAGCAGTTCACCTACTAGCGGGGGGGCGGAGACCCAGTACTTC

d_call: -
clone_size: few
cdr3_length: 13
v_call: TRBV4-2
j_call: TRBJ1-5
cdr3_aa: CASSQDWEKPQHF
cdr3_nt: TGTGCCAGCAGCCAAGACTGGGAGAAGCCCCAGCATTTT

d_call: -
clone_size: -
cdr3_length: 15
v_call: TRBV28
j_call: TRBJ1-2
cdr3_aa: CASSSSGGGHHGYTF
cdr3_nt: TGTGCCAGCAGTTCAAGTGGGGGGGGTCACCATGGCTACACCTTC

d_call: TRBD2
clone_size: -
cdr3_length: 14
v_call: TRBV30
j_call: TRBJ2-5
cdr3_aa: CAWSRASGRETQYF
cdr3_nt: TGTGCCTGGAGTCGGGCTAGCGGGAGGGAGACCCAGTACTTC

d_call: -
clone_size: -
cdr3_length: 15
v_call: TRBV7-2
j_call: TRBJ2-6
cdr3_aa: CASSWDFSGANVLTF
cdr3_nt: TGTGCCAGCAGCTGGGACTTCTCTGGGGCCAACGTCCTGACTTTC

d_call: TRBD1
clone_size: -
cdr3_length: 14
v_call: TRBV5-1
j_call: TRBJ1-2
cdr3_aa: CASSLGQANYGYTF
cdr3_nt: TGCGCCAGCAGCCTTGGACAGGCGAACTATGGCTACACCTTC

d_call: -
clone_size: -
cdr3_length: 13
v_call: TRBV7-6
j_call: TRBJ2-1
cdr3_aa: CASSRTVYNEQFF
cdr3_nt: TGTGCCAGCAGTCGGACAGTCTACAATGAGCAGTTCTTC

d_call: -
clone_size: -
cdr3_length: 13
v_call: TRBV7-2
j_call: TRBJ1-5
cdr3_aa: CASRGGSNQPQHF
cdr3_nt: TGTGCCAGCAGGGGAGGTAGCAATCAGCCCCAGCATTTT

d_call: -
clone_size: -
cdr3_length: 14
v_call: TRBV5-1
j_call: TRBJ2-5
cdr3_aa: CASSFGQAQETQYF
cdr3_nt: TGCGCCAGCAGCTTTGGGCAGGCCCAAGAGACCCAGTACTTC

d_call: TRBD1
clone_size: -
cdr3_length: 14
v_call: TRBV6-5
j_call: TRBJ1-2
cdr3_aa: CASSSPTGHYGYTF
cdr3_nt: TGTGCCAGCAGTTCGCCGACAGGGCACTATGGCTACACCTTC

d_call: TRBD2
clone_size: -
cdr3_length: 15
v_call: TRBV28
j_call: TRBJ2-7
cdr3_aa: CASVLGGGGNYEQYF
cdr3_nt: TGTGCCAGCGTACTAGGCGGGGGGGGGAACTACGAGCAGTACTTC

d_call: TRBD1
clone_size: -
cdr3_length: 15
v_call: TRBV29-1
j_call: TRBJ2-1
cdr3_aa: CSVEGTGGSYNEQFF
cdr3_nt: TGCAGCGTTGAAGGGACAGGGGGCTCCTACAATGAGCAGTTCTTC

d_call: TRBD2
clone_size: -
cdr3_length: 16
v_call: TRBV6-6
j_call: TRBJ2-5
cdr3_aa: CASSFRVAGGGETQYF
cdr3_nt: TGTGCCAGCAGTTTCCGGGTAGCGGGGGGTGGGGAGACCCAGTACTTC

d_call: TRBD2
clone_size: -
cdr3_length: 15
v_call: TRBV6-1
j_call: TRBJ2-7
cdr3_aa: CASSEGAGVLYEQYF
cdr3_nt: TGTGCCAGCAGTGAAGGAGCGGGGGTTCTCTACGAGCAGTACTTC

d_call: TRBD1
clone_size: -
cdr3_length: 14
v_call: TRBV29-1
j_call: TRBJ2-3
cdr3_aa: CSETGGTSTDTQYF
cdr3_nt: TGCAGCGAAACAGGGGGTACTAGCACAGATACGCAGTATTTT

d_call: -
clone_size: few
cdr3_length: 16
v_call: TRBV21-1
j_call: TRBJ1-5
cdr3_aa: CASHRDRESGNQPQHF
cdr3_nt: TGTGCCAGCCACCGGGACAGGGAGAGTGGCAATCAGCCCCAGCATTTT

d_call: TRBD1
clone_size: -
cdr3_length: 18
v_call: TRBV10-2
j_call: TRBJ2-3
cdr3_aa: CASSDRFSRTGTEDTQYF
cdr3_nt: TGCGCCAGCAGTGATCGATTCTCACGGACAGGGACGGAAGATACGCAGTATTTT

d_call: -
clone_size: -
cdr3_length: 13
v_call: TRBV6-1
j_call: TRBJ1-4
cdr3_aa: CASSEQGTEKLFF
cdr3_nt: TGTGCCAGCAGTGAGCAGGGTACGGAAAAACTGTTTTTT

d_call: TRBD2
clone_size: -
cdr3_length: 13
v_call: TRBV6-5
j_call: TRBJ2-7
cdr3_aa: CASSYPGGRGQYF
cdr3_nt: TGTGCCAGCAGTTACCCGGGGGGGCGGGGGCAGTACTTC

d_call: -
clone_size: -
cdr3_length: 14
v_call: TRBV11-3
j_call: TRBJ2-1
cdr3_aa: CASSLGGSYNEQFF
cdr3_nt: TGTGCCAGCAGCTTGGGTGGGAGTTACAATGAGCAGTTCTTC

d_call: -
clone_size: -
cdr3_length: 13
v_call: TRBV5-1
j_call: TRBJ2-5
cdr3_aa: CASSAEYQETQYF
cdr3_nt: TGCGCCAGCAGCGCGGAGTACCAAGAGACCCAGTACTTC